This entry describes one T cell receptor (beta chain). The sample is drawn from a study of blood T cell repertoires in COVID-19. Study context: Samples representing acute and convalescent COVID-19 were sourced from the United States, Italy and Spain. T cells, B-cell-depleted T cells, or PBMCs supplied cDNA or gDNA.

CDR1 is PRHDT and CDR2 is FYEKMQ in the germline V gene (reference sequence). Losses at the gene ends were 5 bases for V and 0 bases for J; bases not matched to a gene: 16. The CDR3 extends over 20 amino acids. Seattle's cohort entered during active infection and was followed longitudinally. In the original workflow: Reference gene primer amplification yielded estimated nucleated cell counts. TCRdb keeps only in-frame clones here, not all; method: immunoSEQ multiplex PCR. The V and J calls and clone size are taken from that table; D and trimming were inferred from the DNA. The sample carries over 100,000 clones, approximately 90% recorded once.

Sequences were obtained from peripheral blood. The chain has TRBV13 and TRBJ2-1; 10 nucleotides match TRBD1. This clonotype originated in a man in his 60s with COVID-19, enrolled during active disease. The CDR3 coding sequence is TGTGCCAGCAGCGCACGGGGGACAGGGGACTTTGGGAGCTCCTACAATGAGCAGTTCTTC. Protein product: CASSARGTGDFGSSYNEQFF.